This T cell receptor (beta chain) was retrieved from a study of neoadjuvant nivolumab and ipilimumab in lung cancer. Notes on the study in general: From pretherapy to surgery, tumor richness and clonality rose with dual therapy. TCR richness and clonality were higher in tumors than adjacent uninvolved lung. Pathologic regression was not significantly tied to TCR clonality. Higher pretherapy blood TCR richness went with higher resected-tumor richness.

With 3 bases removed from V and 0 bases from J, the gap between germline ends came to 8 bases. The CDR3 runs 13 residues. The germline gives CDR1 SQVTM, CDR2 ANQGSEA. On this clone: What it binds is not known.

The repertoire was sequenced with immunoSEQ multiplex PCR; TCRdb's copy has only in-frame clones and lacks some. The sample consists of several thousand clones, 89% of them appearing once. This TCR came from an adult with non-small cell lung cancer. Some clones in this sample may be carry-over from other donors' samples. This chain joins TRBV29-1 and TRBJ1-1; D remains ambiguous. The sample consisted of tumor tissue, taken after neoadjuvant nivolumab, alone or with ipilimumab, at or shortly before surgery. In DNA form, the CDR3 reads TGCAGCGTTGAGCTGGCATTGAACACTGAAGCTTTCTTT. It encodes CSVELALNTEAFF.